The 3 T cell receptor beta chains below were found in one sample sequenced in a study of cytomegalovirus exposure and HLA in healthy donors. The PCR ran on 60 Vbeta and 13 Jbeta primers. Generated by immunoSEQ multiplex PCR, the TCRdb table keeps only in-frame clones and is missing some. The sample includes roughly 110,000 clones, about four fifths of them seen just once. Sequenced sample: PBMCs. The source is a woman aged 50 to 60 in good health and CMV-seropositive.

The V and J genes are TRBV11-3 and TRBJ2-5, with TRBD1 matching over 8 bases. The CDR3 has 15 amino acids. Germline V gives CDR1 SGHNT, CDR2 YENEEA. V lost 2 bases and J lost 1; bases outside the gene matches: 3. The DNA for the CDR3 is TGTGCCAGCAGCTTAAGGCAGGGGGCCCAAGAGACCCAGTACTTC. It is translated as CASSLRQGAQETQYF. The complete variable domain, with remaining parts taken from reference TRBV11-3 and TRBJ2-5, reads EAGVVQSPRYKIIEKKQPVAFWCNPISGHNTLYWYLQNLGQGPELLIRYENEEAVDDSQLPKDRFSAERLKGVDSTLKIQPAELGDSAVYLCASSLRQGAQETQYFGPGTRLLVL.

This rearrangement joins TRBV7-2 to TRBJ2-3; 12 nucleotides agree with TRBD1. The CDR3 covers 18 residues. Germline CDR1 SGHTA, CDR2 FQGNSA. V lost 2 bases to trimming and J lost 6 bases; unmatched junction nucleotides: 12. The CDR3 coding sequence is TGTGCCAGCAGCTTACGATGGCCAGGGACAGGGGGCTTGGATACGCAGTATTTT. Its protein is CASSLRWPGTGGLDTQYF.

CDR3 residues: CASSFDRASNQPQHF. CDR3 DNA sequence: TGTGCCAGCAGCTTTGACAGGGCTAGCAATCAGCCCCAGCATTTT. J is TRBJ1-5 and V is TRBV7-2; 7 bases match TRBD1. The V and J ends lost 3 bases and 0 bases, in that order; junction bases with no gene match: 2. Per germline, CDR1 SGHTA and CDR2 FQGNSA. The CDR3 has 15 residues.